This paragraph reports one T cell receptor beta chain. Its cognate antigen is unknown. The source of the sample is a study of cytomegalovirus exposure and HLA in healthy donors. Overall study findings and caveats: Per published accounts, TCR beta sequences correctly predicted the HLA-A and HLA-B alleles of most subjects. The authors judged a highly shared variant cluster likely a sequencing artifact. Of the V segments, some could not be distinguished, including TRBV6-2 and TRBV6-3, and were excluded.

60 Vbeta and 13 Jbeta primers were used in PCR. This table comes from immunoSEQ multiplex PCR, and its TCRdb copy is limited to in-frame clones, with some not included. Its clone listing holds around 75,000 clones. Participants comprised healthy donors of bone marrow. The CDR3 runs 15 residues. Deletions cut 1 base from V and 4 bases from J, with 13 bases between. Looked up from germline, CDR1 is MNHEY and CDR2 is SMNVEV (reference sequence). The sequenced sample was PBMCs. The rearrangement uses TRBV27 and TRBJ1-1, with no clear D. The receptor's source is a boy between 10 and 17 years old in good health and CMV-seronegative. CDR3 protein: CASSLLGYAATEAFF. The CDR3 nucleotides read TGTGCCAGCAGTTTATTAGGTTACGCGGCCACTGAAGCTTTCTTT.